The clone carrying this TCR beta chain was observed a handful of times. Its specificity is unknown. MiXCR, applied by TCRdb to the 5' RACE reads, yields one record per CDR3 protein. The table lists 250,000 to 350,000 distinct CDR3 sequences, around 15% of them singletons. This sample stems from a study of T-cell memory formation after mild COVID-19. Study-level information: Largely donor-specific TCR clusters were found.

CDR3 size: 12 residues. From germline, CDR1 is ENHRY and CDR2 SYGVKD. V shed 9 bases and J shed 5 bases, with 13 bases lying between them. Overall study results and limits: Contracting clones from day 15 to 85 showed balanced CD4/CD8; later expanders favored CD4+. Of the contracting clones, CD4+ ones lay mainly in CM and EM, and CD8+ ones in EMRA.

Sequencing was done on a sample of PBMCs or a T cell subset sorted from them (not recorded which). This chain links TRBV10-3 with TRBJ1-1; D might be TRBD1 (5 bases). The TCR was taken from a man between 18 and 35 years old who had mild COVID-19 (a few samples of this study predate the infection). Cell type and time point are not known. The CDR3 bases are TGTGCCATGGGAGAGGGGCGGACTGAAGCTTTCTTT. Its protein product is CAMGEGRTEAFF.